These 10 T cell receptor beta chains originate from one sample sequenced in a study of T-cell reconstitution after alpha-beta-depleted transplantation in children. As it was prepared, the TCRbeta library received unique molecular identifiers. Each CDR3 protein is one row after TCRdb ran MiXCR on the PCR reads. The sample yields approximately 350,000 distinct CDR3 sequences, about 14% seen once. The sample in question was PBMCs, obtained from the stem cell graft. The receptors come from a human donor who donated a stem cell graft to a child with Fanconi anemia.

V usage is TRBV28 and J usage is TRBJ2-3, with TRBD2 matching over 9 bases. The trim removed 7 bases at V and 1 base at J, leaving 3 bases unmatched. This CDR3 is built from 14 residues. Germline CDR1 MDHEN, CDR2 SYDVKM. The CDR3 sequence is CASIKRGGTDTQYF. DNA of the CDR3: TGTGCCAGCATAAAGCGGGGGGGCACAGATACGCAGTATTTT.

This clonotype was counted only a few times. The chain has TRBV25-1 and TRBJ1-1; D unresolved. The CDR3 is 13 residues long. Trimming removed 3 bases at V and 5 bases at J, with 10 bases between. Germline values: CDR1 MGHDK, CDR2 SYGVNS. CDR3 region: CASSDWAVTEAFF. The CDR3 DNA reads as TGTGCCAGCAGTGATTGGGCCGTGACTGAAGCTTTCTTT.

The chain uses TRBV4-1 and TRBJ1-2; D may be TRBD1 (5 bases). CDR3 size: 17 residues. V was pared by 1 base and J by 0 bases, with 15 bases between. Germline V CDR1 and CDR2: MGHRA, YSYEKL. CDR3 amino acids: CASSQAPRDLANYGYTF. CDR3 sequence (DNA): TGCGCCAGCAGCCAAGCTCCCCGGGACCTAGCTAACTATGGCTACACCTTC.

The genes are TRBV25-1 and TRBJ1-5, with no clear D. V was cut by 7 bases and J by 0 bases, with 10 bases left in between. CDR3 size: 14 residues. Per germline, CDR1 MGHDK and CDR2 SYGVNS. Written as DNA, the CDR3 is TGTGCCAGCAATCGACGGAATAGCAATCAGCCCCAGCATTTT. Translation: CASNRRNSNQPQHF.

This clonotype was recorded once. The rearrangement links TRBV5-1 to TRBJ1-1; TRBD1 might be the D (6 bases). Trimming shortened V by 3 bases and J by 0 bases, and 12 bases separated the two germline ends. The CDR3 length is 15 residues. Germline-derived CDR1 and CDR2 are SGHRS and YFSETQ. The CDR3 nucleotides read TGCGCCAGCAGCTCGTCGGGACAAATGAACACTGAAGCTTTCTTT. Residues: CASSSSGQMNTEAFF.

The chain is built from TRBV9 and TRBJ1-2, with D tentatively TRBD1 (6 bases). Trimming shortened V by 0 bases and J by 13 bases, and 19 bases separated the two germline ends. The CDR3 length is 14 residues. CDR1 is SGDLS and CDR2 is YYNGEE in the germline V gene. The CDR3 sequence: CASSVGSDSSLTTF. In DNA form, the CDR3 reads TGTGCCAGCAGCGTAGGCTCGGACAGCTCTTTAACCACCTTC.

Points on this clonotype: A much larger clone differs from this one at a single base, so this may be a read error. The rearrangement uses TRBV5-1 and TRBJ2-3; D might be TRBD1 (5 bases). Trimming cost V 6 bases and J 5 bases, with 7 bases left between them. Germline CDR1 and CDR2: SGHRS and YFSETQ. The CDR3 is made up of 11 amino acids. CDR3 sequence reads: CASKGIDTQYF. For the CDR3, the DNA is TGCGCCAGCAAGGGGATAGATACGCAGTATTTT.

This clonotype appeared many times. The chain combines TRBV7-2 with TRBJ1-2, with unresolved D. The CDR3 is made up of 12 amino acids. V was clipped by 4 bases and J by 4 bases, with 7 bases between them. In germline, CDR1 is SGHTA, CDR2 FQGNSA. CDR3 loop: CASSYSSYGYTF. In DNA form, the CDR3 reads TGTGCCAGCAGCTACAGCAGCTATGGCTACACCTTC.

This clonotype was observed many times. The genes are TRBV28 and TRBJ2-5; D is undetermined. Germline V CDR1 and CDR2: MDHEN, SYDVKM. The CDR3 length is 13 residues. With 3 bases removed from V and 6 bases from J, the gap between germline ends came to 11 bases. The CDR3 DNA reads TGTGCCAGCAGTTTGTGGGAAGTAAAGACCCAGTACTTC. It translates to CASSLWEVKTQYF.

This clonotype was seen a handful of times. The V gene is TRBV5-5, the J gene TRBJ2-1; the D is unclear. V was pared by 0 bases and J by 7 bases, with 17 bases between. Germline values: CDR1 SGHKS, CDR2 YYEKEE (reference sequence). The CDR3 length is 16 residues. The CDR3 protein is CASSLAIMQLGNEQFF. Written as DNA, the CDR3 is TGTGCCAGCAGCTTGGCCATCATGCAGCTGGGGAATGAGCAGTTCTTC.